These 32 T cell receptor beta chains originate from one sample sequenced in a study of tumor and adjacent non-tumor tissue in lung cancer. A modified ARM-PCR protocol with three rounds of nested PCR amplified TCRbeta. TCRdb recomputed calls from the multiplex PCR reads with MiXCR, one row per CDR3 protein. Of fewer than 85,000 distinct CDR3 sequences listed, around 73% are singletons. No cell sorting was done before RNA was extracted from the tissue. Sequenced sample: lung tumor tissue. The receptors come from a man aged 55 to 70 with non-small cell lung cancer.

In regard to this clonotype: The junction differs from germline at one of its ends, possibly a read error. In nucleotides, the CDR3 is TGTGCCAGCAGCTTAGATCTCGGCTACGAGAAGTACTTC. Its translation: CASSLDLGYEKYF. The chain combines TRBV11-3 with TRBJ2-7; D remains ambiguous. CDR3 size: 13 residues. Germline V gives CDR1 SGHNT, CDR2 YENEEA.

The V call is TRBV20-1, the J call TRBJ2-7, with D possibly being TRBD2 (6 bases). The V and J ends lost 8 bases and 2 bases respectively, with 19 bases between them. The CDR3 has 14 amino acids. Germline assignment: CDR1 DFQATT and CDR2 SNEGSKA (reference sequence). The CDR3 spells CSTGLLGTPYEQYF. CDR3 nucleotides: TGCAGTACTGGACTACTGGGGACTCCCTACGAGCAGTACTTC.

The chain combines TRBV29-1 with TRBJ1-1; D not resolved. Trimming removed 7 bases at V and 11 bases at J, with 23 bases between. Germline V gene sequence: CDR1 SQVTM, CDR2 ANQGSEA. The CDR3 is made up of 13 amino acids. The CDR3 DNA is TGCAGCGCCCACTTTGGGGAAAACACCGAGGCTTTCTTT. It encodes CSAHFGENTEAFF.

As to this clonotype: Given the absence of the conserved phenylalanine or tryptophan at the CDR3 end, a read error is likely. The DNA is omitted, as the CDR3 cannot be located on it reliably, and the CDR3 follows TCRdb's listing. J is TRBJ2-7 and V is TRBV12-3 or TRBV12-4; no check of the table's D call, TRBD1, against the DNA was made. The CDR3 is 14 amino acids in total, end residues counted. CDR3 sequence: CASSPGTGGLEQYL.

This clonotype was detected once. A junction boundary mismatches the germline segment, possibly from a read error. The chain has TRBV5-5 and TRBJ2-1, with TRBD2 identical over 8 bases. The CDR3 extends over 13 amino acids. From germline, CDR1 is SGHKS and CDR2 YYEKEE (reference sequence). DNA for the CDR3: TGTGCCAGCAGATTGGAAAGGGAGCGGGAGCACTTCTTC. It encodes CASRLEREREHFF.

V and J are TRBV6-1 and TRBJ2-7, with D tentatively TRBD2 (5 bases). CDR1 and CDR2 (germline): MNHNS, SASEGT. Deletions cut 9 bases from V and 5 bases from J, with 17 bases between. The CDR3 is made up of 13 amino acids. Here the CDR3 DNA reads TGTGCCAGTGCCGGGATCAACCTTAACGAGCAGTACTTC. Amino acid sequence: CASAGINLNEQYF.

The chain has TRBV20-1 and TRBJ2-3; TRBD2 is a possible D gene (5 bases). V shed 5 bases and J shed 11 bases, with 23 bases lying between them. The germline CDR1 and CDR2 sequences are DFQATT and SNEGSKA (reference sequence). CDR3 length: 14 amino acids. As DNA, the CDR3 is TGCAGTGCTGGCCAGGAGGCCCGGGGAGCTATGCAGTATTTT. Protein: CSAGQEARGAMQYF.

About this clonotype itself: The conserved final phenylalanine or tryptophan is absent from the CDR3, which likely points to a read error. The DNA is omitted, as the CDR3 cannot be located on it reliably, and the CDR3 follows TCRdb's listing. The chain joins TRBV29-1 to TRBJ2-2; the table's D gene call, TRBD1, was not cross checked with the DNA. CDR1 and CDR2 (germline): SQVTM, ANQGSEA. The CDR3 comprises 13 residues, both ends counted. CDR3 amino acids: CSVKTGGVGELLY.

The V and J genes are TRBV29-1 and TRBJ1-2; a possible D gene is TRBD1 (6 bases). The CDR3 is 13 residues long. With 6 bases removed from V and 8 bases from J, the gap between germline ends came to 19 bases. Germline lookup yields CDR1 SQVTM and CDR2 ANQGSEA. The DNA of the CDR3 is TGCAGCGTCCCACCCCAACAGGGCCGCGGCTACACCTTC. Translating it yields CSVPPQQGRGYTF.

The genes are TRBV11-3 and TRBJ2-1; 7 bases fit TRBD2. The ends lost 9 bases at V and 4 bases at J; junction bases unmatched: 12. The length of the CDR3 is 15 residues. CDR1 is SGHNT, CDR2 YENEEA, per germline. The CDR3 sequence is CARSRREVEYNEQFF. The CDR3 DNA sequence: TGTGCCAGGAGCCGACGGGAGGTTGAGTACAATGAGCAGTTCTTC. Using reference TRBV11-3 and TRBJ2-1 for the parts outside the CDR3, the full variable domain is EAGVVQSPRYKIIEKKQPVAFWCNPISGHNTLYWYLQNLGQGPELLIRYENEEAVDDSQLPKDRFSAERLKGVDSTLKIQPAELGDSAVYLCARSRREVEYNEQFFGPGTRLTVL.

Concerning this clonotype: At one end, the junction sequence differs from germline, possibly due to a read error. V and J are TRBV20-1 and TRBJ2-3, with TRBD2 matching 16 bases. Germline V gene data show CDR1 as DFQATT and CDR2 as SNEGSKA (reference sequence). The CDR3 spans 13 residues. This CDR3 is CGARLGLAGGQDF. As DNA, the CDR3 is TGCGGTGCTAGATTGGGACTAGCGGGAGGGCAGGATTTT.

The chain recombines TRBV20-1 with TRBJ1-4; D is possibly TRBD1 (6 bases). The CDR3 runs 13 residues. The germline CDR1 and CDR2 sequences are DFQATT and SNEGSKA (reference sequence). The CDR3 DNA reads TGCAATGGTAGAGTCAGGGGAGGTGAGAAACTGTTTTTT. Encoded protein: CNGRVRGGEKLFF.

On this clonotype: Sequence at one end of the junction differs from germline and may be a read error. The V and J genes are TRBV11-3 and TRBJ2-7; no definite D call. Germline lookup yields CDR1 SGHNT and CDR2 YENEEA. The CDR3 runs 13 residues. CDR3 amino acids: CTSSLDRGYEQYF. The CDR3 nucleotides read TGTACCAGCAGCTTAGATCGCGGATACGAGCAGTACTTC.

Regarding this clonotype: One end of the junction varies from germline; a read error may be responsible. The J gene is TRBJ1-1, the V gene TRBV6-5; D may be TRBD1 (5 bases). The CDR3 is made up of 14 amino acids. Germline V gene data show CDR1 as MNHEY and CDR2 as SVGAGI. CDR3 loop: CASSHLQANTEAFF. DNA of the CDR3: TGTGCCAGCAGTCACTTACAGGCGAACACTGAAGCTTTCTTC.

A word on this clonotype: A junction boundary mismatches the germline segment, possibly from a read error. The genes are TRBV18 and TRBJ2-5; D is undetermined. Germline V gene lookup returns CDR1 KGHSH and CDR2 LQKENI. The CDR3 consists of 13 residues. DNA of the CDR3: TGTGCCAGCTCACCCGGTCTTCAAGAGACCCAATACTTC. Translation gives CASSPGLQETQYF.

Regarding this clonotype: Likely a read error: the CDR3 ends without its conserved phenylalanine or tryptophan. Because the CDR3's place on the DNA is in doubt, the DNA is left out and the CDR3 is given as listed by TCRdb. The J gene is TRBJ1-1, the V gene TRBV20-1. Ends included, the CDR3 has 14 residues. Germline V gene data show CDR1 as DFQATT and CDR2 as SNEGSKA (reference sequence). The chain's CDR3 is CSARDRQGTTETFI.

Comments on this clonotype: The junction and the germline gene differ at one end; a read error may be behind it. The chain joins TRBV9 to TRBJ2-2, with D possibly matching TRBD2 (5 bases). CDR3 size: 16 residues. Germline V gene data show CDR1 as SGDLS and CDR2 as YYNGEE. The CDR3 DNA follows: TGTGCCAGCAGCGGTCAAGACACCGCGAACACCGGGGAGCTGTTATTT. This sequence encodes CASSGQDTANTGELLF.

As to this clonotype: A clone one base away is much larger, so this may be a read error. The CDR3 sequence: CSAREVLDNTMNTGAFF. In DNA form, the CDR3 reads TGCAGTGCTAGAGAGGTTCTGGACAACACCATGAACACTGGAGCTTTCTTT. This chain links TRBV20-1 with TRBJ1-1; D may be TRBD1 (5 bases). The CDR3 sequence is 17 residues long. Germline CDR1 DFQATT, CDR2 SNEGSKA (reference sequence).

Concerning this clonotype itself: The junction and the germline gene differ at one end; a read error may be behind it. V and J are TRBV6-5 and TRBJ2-7, with 8 bases that match TRBD1. Germline V gene sequence: CDR1 MNHEY, CDR2 SVGAGI. This CDR3 region has 16 residues. CDR3 loop: CASRPDRGRRFYKQYF. DNA of the CDR3: TGTGCCAGCAGGCCTGACAGGGGTCGACGATTCTACAAGCAGTACTTC.

Points on this clonotype: At one end the junction does not follow the germline gene, possibly because of a read error. The chain has TRBV7-8 and TRBJ2-5, with D unresolved. Germline-derived CDR1 and CDR2 are SGHVS and FQNEAQ. The CDR3 consists of 16 residues. In DNA form, the CDR3 reads TGTGCCAGCAACTTAGTTCTGGTACTCCCTCAAGAGACCCAGTACTTC. As protein: CASNLVLVLPQETQYF. Using reference TRBV7-8 and TRBJ2-5 for the parts outside the CDR3, the full variable domain is GAGVSQSPRYKVAKRGQDVALRCDPISGHVSLFWYQQALGQGPEFLTYFQNEAQLDKSGLPSDRFFAERPEGSVSTLKIQRTQQEDSAVYLCASNLVLVLPQETQYFGPGTRLLVL.

The rearrangement uses TRBV4-2 and TRBJ2-7; 9 bases are a match to TRBD1. V dropped 4 bases and J dropped 5; count of bases not matched to a gene: 6. Germline V lookup: CDR1 LGHNA, CDR2 YNFKEQ. The CDR3 runs 14 residues. The CDR3 DNA reads as TGTGCCAGCAGCCCGACAGGGGGTAGGGACGAGCAGTACTTC. Translation: CASSPTGGRDEQYF.

This clonotype was recorded at least ten times. Being one base from a much bigger clone, this may be a read error. The genes are TRBV29-1 and TRBJ1-1; no reliable D call. Germline values: CDR1 SQVTM, CDR2 ANQGSEA. The CDR3 is made up of 14 amino acids. The CDR3 is CSAEGGRSNNEAFF. CDR3 nucleotides: TGCAGCGCAGAAGGTGGCAGATCGAACAATGAAGCTTTCTTT.

This clonotype was found many times. The genes are TRBV29-1 and TRBJ2-1; no clear D. Trimming removed 4 bases at V and 5 bases at J, with 9 bases between. Germline V gives CDR1 SQVTM, CDR2 ANQGSEA. CDR3 length: 12 residues. CDR3 sequence reads: CSVARGNNEQFF. CDR3 in DNA: TGCAGCGTTGCTCGCGGAAACAATGAGCAGTTCTTC.

Notes on this clonotype: Just one base apart from a much larger clone, this may be a read error. The chain is built from TRBV28 and TRBJ2-3, with D possibly being TRBD2 (6 bases). The CDR3 covers 14 residues. The germline V gene encodes CDR1 MDHEN and CDR2 SYDVKM. Trimming took 7 bases from V and 2 from J, leaving 13 bases between them. CDR3 in DNA: TGTGCCAGCAAGGCTGGGAGGAACACAGATACGCAGTATTTT. Translation: CASKAGRNTDTQYF.

This clonotype showed up just a few times. Since a much larger clone is just one base distant, this may be a read error. The chain employs TRBV6-1 and TRBJ1-2; unclear D gene. This CDR3 has 13 amino acids. Germline CDR1 MNHNS, CDR2 SASEGT. The CDR3 DNA reads as TGTGCCAGCAATGAAGGACTCAACTATGGCTACACCTTC. Its protein is CASNEGLNYGYTF.

This chain links TRBV5-1 with TRBJ2-7; unclear D gene. Germline V CDR1 and CDR2: SGHRS, YFSETQ. The V end was cut by 0 bases, the J end by 5 bases, with 12 bases between. The CDR3 sequence is 14 residues long. The CDR3 DNA reads as TGCGCCAGCAGCTTGGAGCTAGGGCTAGACGAGCAGTACTTC. Its protein product is CASSLELGLDEQYF.

This clonotype has just a few counts. This may come from a read error, since a much larger clone is one base off. J is TRBJ2-3 and V is TRBV11-2; 9 positions agree with TRBD2. From germline, CDR1 is SGHAT and CDR2 FQNNGV. The length of the CDR3 is 15 residues. Here the CDR3 DNA reads TGTGCCAGCTGCTTCTGGACTAGCGGCACAGATACGCAGTATTTT. It codes for CASCFWTSGTDTQYF.

As to this clonotype: The conserved closing phenylalanine or tryptophan is absent in this CDR3, likely reflecting a read error. V gene TRBV29-1 combines with J gene TRBJ1-1; 7 bases are a match to TRBD1. Germline V gene lookup returns CDR1 SQVTM and CDR2 ANQGSEA. With 8 bases clipped from V and 1 base from J, the junction kept 4 bases outside the gene matches. The CDR3 extends over 12 amino acids. The CDR3 sequence is CSSRTGNTEAFL. CDR3 nucleotides: TGCAGCTCTAGGACAGGGAACACTGAAGCTTTCCTT.

Notes on this clonotype: With a much larger clone just one base away, this may be a read error. The chain joins TRBV29-1 to TRBJ1-2, with D perhaps matching TRBD1 (5 bases). There are 12 residues in the CDR3. Per germline, CDR1 SQVTM and CDR2 ANQGSEA. The CDR3 DNA reads TGCAGAGCCGAGGAGGGGAGAGGTGGCTACACCTTC. Translation: CRAEEGRGGYTF.

The table lists this clonotype with a few counts. The genes are TRBV5-1 and TRBJ2-1; TRBD2 aligns across 12 bases. CDR3 size: 14 residues. CDR1 and CDR2 (germline): SGHRS, YFSETQ. V lost 4 bases and J lost 7; bases outside the gene matches: 3. The CDR3: CASSIGLAGNEQFF. The CDR3 DNA sequence: TGCGCCAGCAGCATCGGACTAGCGGGGAATGAGCAGTTCTTC.

The chain uses TRBV20-1 and TRBJ2-7; 15 nucleotides match TRBD2. The CDR3 has 18 amino acids. Germline CDR1 DFQATT, CDR2 SNEGSKA (reference sequence). CDR3 residues: CTVSAGLAGGPDHYEQYF. The CDR3 DNA sequence: TGCACTGTTAGCGCCGGACTAGCGGGAGGGCCGGATCACTACGAGCAGTACTTC.

The chain combines TRBV12-3 or TRBV12-4 with TRBJ2-1, with 7 bases fitting TRBD2. This CDR3 has 12 residues. CDR3 sequence: CVNSPGLNGQFF. The CDR3 region has the DNA TGTGTCAACAGTCCGGGACTAAATGGACAGTTCTTC.